This T cell receptor (beta chain) was observed in a study of cytomegalovirus exposure and HLA in healthy donors. PCR was performed using 60 Vbeta and 13 Jbeta primers. The data were produced by immunoSEQ multiplex PCR, yet TCRdb's version contains in-frame clones alone and is incomplete. This sample has around 100,000 clones, with roughly 85% found just once. In regard to this clone: Its ends do not fully match the called genes, so a read error is possible.

Germline V CDR1 and CDR2: SGHNT, YYREEE (reference sequence). The CDR3 is 13 residues long. The chain employs TRBV5-4 and TRBJ1-2; TRBD1 matches 11 bases. The sequence derives from a man aged 25 to 40 in good health and CMV-seronegative. Specimen: PBMCs. The DNA of the CDR3 is TGTGCCAGCAGCTCGGACAGGGGGCGCGTCGTCCCCTTC. It specifies CASSSDRGRVVPF.